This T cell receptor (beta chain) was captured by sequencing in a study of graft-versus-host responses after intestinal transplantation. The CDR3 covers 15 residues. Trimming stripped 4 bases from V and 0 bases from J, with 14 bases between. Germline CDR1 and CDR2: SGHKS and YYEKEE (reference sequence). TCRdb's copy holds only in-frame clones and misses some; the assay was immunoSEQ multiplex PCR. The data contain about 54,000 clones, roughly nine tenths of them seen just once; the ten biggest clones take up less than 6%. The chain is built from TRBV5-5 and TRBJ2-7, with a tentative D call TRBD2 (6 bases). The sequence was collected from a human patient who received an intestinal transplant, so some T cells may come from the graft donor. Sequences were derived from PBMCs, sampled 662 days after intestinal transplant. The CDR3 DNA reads TGTGCCAGCAGCCGGGAGTCGGGGTTCTCCTACGAGCAGTACTTC. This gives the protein CASSRESGFSYEQYF.